Presented here are 15 T cell receptor beta chains from one specimen sequenced in a study of OX40 agonist ivuxolimab in advanced cancers. Libraries were prepared through the immunoSEQ multiplex PCR assay. In TCRdb, the immuneACCESS table is reduced to in-frame sequences with V and J assigned. These tables do not hold every clone; where another copy was compared, an unresolved V gene accounts for under half, and the others remain unexplained. Present in this sample are tens of thousands of clones, around 83% of which were seen just once. The ten biggest clones cover 4.7% of the sample. The sequences come from CD4+ or CD8+ T cells sorted from blood, collected in a trial of the OX40 agonist ivuxolimab. Every receptor here comes from an adult with an advanced solid tumor such as melanoma, head and neck, liver or kidney cancer.

This rearrangement joins TRBV9 to TRBJ2-1; D uncertain. This CDR3 region has 15 residues. Germline-derived CDR1 and CDR2 are SGDLS and YYNGEE. V lost 3 bases to trimming and J lost 1 base, with 11 bases between them. This CDR3 reads CASSATGPSYNEQFF. The CDR3 coding sequence is TGTGCCAGCAGCGCAACCGGGCCATCCTACAATGAGCAGTTCTTC.

This chain joins TRBV21-1 and TRBJ1-5; TRBD1, the table's D call, was not compared with the DNA. TRBV21-1 is listed as a pseudogene. This CDR3 is 19 amino acids long. The CDR3 region has the DNA TGTGCCAGCGGTATCAAAGGGGGCGCGTGTATAGGGAGCAATCAGCCCCAGCATTTT. As protein: CASGIKGGACIGSNQPQHF.

On this clone: Other nucleotide sequences from this sample produce the same CDR3. V and J are TRBV14 and TRBJ2-1; the match to TRBD1 covers 7 bases. CDR3 size: 15 residues. CDR1 and CDR2 (germline): SGHDN, FVKESK. The ends lost 2 bases at V and 4 bases at J; junction bases unmatched: 5. This CDR3 reads CASSQRQGIYNEQFF. The CDR3 DNA is TGTGCCAGCAGCCAACGACAGGGTATTTACAATGAGCAGTTCTTC.

V usage is TRBV5-6 and J usage is TRBJ1-1; a possible D gene is TRBD1 (6 bases). The V gene's germline CDR1 is SGHDT and CDR2 YYEEEE. The CDR3 totals 15 residues. Trimming cost V 1 base and J 1 base, with 11 bases left between them. The CDR3 nucleotides read TGTGCCAGCAGCTTGTTTGGGGGCACGAACACTGAAGCTTTCTTT. Translated, it gives CASSLFGGTNTEAFF.

This chain connects TRBV5-4 to TRBJ1-2; TRBD1 matches at 8 bases. Germline V gives CDR1 SGHNT, CDR2 YYREEE (reference sequence). The CDR3 is 16 residues long. The J segment lost 0 bases and the V segment lost 0 bases, leaving 4 bases of the junction unmatched. The CDR3 coding sequence is TGTGCCAGCAGCTTGGGACAGGGGCCTCCTAACTATGGCTACACCTTC. This codes for CASSLGQGPPNYGYTF.

This clone came up once. The genes are TRBV7-2 and TRBJ2-7; the match to TRBD2 covers 7 bases. This CDR3 comprises 14 residues. Trimming took 4 bases from V and 5 from J; bases not matched to a gene: 8. Germline values: CDR1 SGHTA, CDR2 FQGNSA. DNA for the CDR3: TGTGCCAGCAGCTCCCGACTAGCCCTACACGAGCAGTACTTC. This codes for CASSSRLALHEQYF.

The chain combines TRBV6-5 with TRBJ1-2, with D perhaps TRBD1 (6 bases). The CDR3 consists of 14 residues. Trimming pared 6 bases from V and 7 bases from J, leaving 18 bases between. CDR1 is MNHEY and CDR2 is SVGAGI in the germline V gene. CDR3 sequence: CASSETGAAFGYTF. The CDR3 nucleotides read TGTGCCAGCAGCGAGACAGGCGCCGCTTTTGGCTACACCTTC.

V gene TRBV6-6 combines with J gene TRBJ2-1; 13 nucleotides agree with TRBD2. The CDR3 has 15 residues. J gave up 4 bases and V 8 bases, and 5 bases lay outside the gene matches. Looked up from germline, CDR1 is MNHNY and CDR2 is SVGAGI (reference sequence). The DNA of the CDR3 is TGTGCCAGCGTAACACTAGCGGGAGGGTACAATGAGCAGTTCTTC. As protein: CASVTLAGGYNEQFF.

Note on this clone: One end of the junction fails to match germline, which may point to a read error. The V call is TRBV7-7, the J call TRBJ2-7; 10 bases agree with TRBD2. Per germline, CDR1 SSHAT and CDR2 FNYEAQ (reference sequence). This CDR3 comprises 15 residues. CDR3 DNA: TGTGCTAGCAGCTTATCTAGCGGGAGTCAGTACGAGCAGTACTTC. This translates into CASSLSSGSQYEQYF.

The chain couples TRBV11-2 to TRBJ2-1; D remains ambiguous. CDR1 is SGHAT, CDR2 FQNNGV, per germline. The CDR3 runs to 14 residues. Trimming took 1 base from V and 8 from J, leaving 12 bases between them. The chain's CDR3 is CASSLVTRMDEQFF. The CDR3 DNA reads as TGTGCCAGCAGCTTAGTAACAAGGATGGATGAGCAGTTCTTC.

The chain recombines TRBV7-3 with TRBJ1-2; D unclear. The CDR3 extends over 12 amino acids. Trimming shortened V by 5 bases and J by 7 bases, and 11 bases separated the two germline ends. The germline gives CDR1 SGHTA, CDR2 FQGTGA. The CDR3 loop is CASSPSGGGYTF. CDR3 in DNA: TGTGCCAGCAGCCCCAGCGGAGGTGGCTACACCTTC.

The chain couples TRBV27 to TRBJ2-3; unclear D gene. The germline V gene has CDR1 MNHEY and CDR2 SMNVEV (reference sequence). The CDR3 is 12 amino acids. V was cut by 6 bases and J by 5 bases, with 9 bases left in between. The CDR3, as DNA: TGTGCCAGCAGCCTAGTAGGAGATACGCAGTATTTT. Translating it yields CASSLVGDTQYF.

The chain is built from TRBV6-1 and TRBJ2-6, with 13 nucleotides matching TRBD2. Trimming at V came to 4 bases and at J to 3 bases, leaving 0 bases not matched to a gene. Germline V gives CDR1 MNHNS, CDR2 SASEGT. The CDR3 sequence is 16 residues long. The CDR3 here is CASSGTSGSGANVLTF. The CDR3 DNA reads as TGTGCCAGCAGTGGGACTAGCGGGAGTGGGGCCAACGTCCTGACTTTC.

J is TRBJ1-1 and V is TRBV11-3, with D unresolved. V lost 5 bases to trimming and J lost 3 bases, with 7 bases between them. CDR3 size: 12 residues. Looked up from germline, CDR1 is SGHNT and CDR2 is YENEEA. CDR3: CASSVGDTEAFF. Here the CDR3 DNA reads TGTGCCAGCAGCGTTGGGGACACTGAAGCTTTCTTT.

V usage is TRBV19 and J usage is TRBJ2-7; the match to TRBD2 covers 7 bases. Looked up from germline, CDR1 is LNHDA and CDR2 is SQIVND (reference sequence). V dropped 6 bases and J dropped 5; count of bases not matched to a gene: 7. The CDR3 extends over 13 amino acids. CDR3 in DNA: TGTGCCAGTAGCCGGTCGGGGGGAGACGAGCAGTACTTC. It specifies CASSRSGGDEQYF.